Shown below are 3 T cell receptor beta chains from a single sample sequenced in a study of blood T cell repertoires in COVID-19. Here immunoSEQ multiplex PCR was the method, and the copy in TCRdb shows in-frame clones only, minus some. The sample holds fewer than 250,000 clones, 82% seen once. The specimen sequenced was peripheral blood. Receptor source: a woman aged 40 to 55 with acute or convalescent COVID-19.

J is TRBJ1-2 and V is TRBV6-5; no clear D. This CDR3 has 15 residues. V lost 5 bases to trimming and J lost 5 bases, with 18 bases between them. Germline V gene lookup returns CDR1 MNHEY and CDR2 SVGAGI. For the CDR3, the DNA is TGTGCCAGCAGTACCCGGGGAGCCTATGTATATGGCTACACCTTC. Translated, it gives CASSTRGAYVYGYTF.

This clone has only one observation. The chain has TRBV18 and TRBJ2-1, with 7 bases matching TRBD1. CDR1 is KGHSH, CDR2 LQKENI, per germline. This CDR3 has 15 amino acids. Trimming at V came to 3 bases and at J to 9 bases, leaving 11 bases not matched to a gene. CDR3 region: CASSPDRDSFVEQFF. The CDR3 region has the DNA TGTGCCAGCTCACCGGACCGGGACAGTTTCGTTGAGCAGTTCTTC.

This rearrangement joins TRBV11-2 to TRBJ1-1, with D perhaps matching TRBD1 (6 bases). The CDR3 sequence is 16 residues long. Germline V gene sequence: CDR1 SGHAT, CDR2 FQNNGV. Trimming left V 2 bases short and J 3 bases short, with 16 bases between. This CDR3 reads CASSLSRTGSHTEAFF. The CDR3 region has the DNA TGTGCCAGCAGCTTAAGCCGAACAGGGAGTCACACTGAAGCTTTCTTT.